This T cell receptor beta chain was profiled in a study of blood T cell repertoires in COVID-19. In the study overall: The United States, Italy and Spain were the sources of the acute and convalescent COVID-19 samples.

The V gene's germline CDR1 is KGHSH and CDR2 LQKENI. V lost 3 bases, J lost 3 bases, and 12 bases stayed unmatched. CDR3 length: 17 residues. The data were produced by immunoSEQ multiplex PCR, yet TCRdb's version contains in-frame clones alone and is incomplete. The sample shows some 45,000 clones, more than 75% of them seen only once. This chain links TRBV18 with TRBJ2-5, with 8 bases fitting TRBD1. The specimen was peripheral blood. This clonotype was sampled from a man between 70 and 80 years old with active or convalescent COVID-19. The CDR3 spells CASSPREVRGLEETQYF. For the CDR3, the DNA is TGTGCCAGCTCACCCCGAGAAGTCAGGGGGCTCGAAGAGACCCAGTACTTC.